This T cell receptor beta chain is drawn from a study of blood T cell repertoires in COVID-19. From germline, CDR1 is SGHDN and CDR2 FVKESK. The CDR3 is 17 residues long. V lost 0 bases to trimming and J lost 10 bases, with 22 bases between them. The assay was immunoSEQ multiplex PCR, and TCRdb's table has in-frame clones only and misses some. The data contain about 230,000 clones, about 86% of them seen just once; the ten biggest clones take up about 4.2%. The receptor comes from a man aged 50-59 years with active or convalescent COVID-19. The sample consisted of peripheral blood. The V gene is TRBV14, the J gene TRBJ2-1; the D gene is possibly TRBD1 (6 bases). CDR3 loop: CASSQDLAGTPIEEQFF. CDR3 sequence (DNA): TGTGCCAGCAGCCAAGATCTTGCCGGGACACCTATTGAGGAGCAGTTCTTC.